This TCR beta chain was documented in a study of cytomegalovirus exposure and HLA in healthy donors. Study-wide points: Donor immune exposure was known only as CMV serostatus.

The PCR contained 60 Vbeta and 13 Jbeta primers. Clones were read by immunoSEQ multiplex PCR, and TCRdb kept only the in-frame ones, dropping some. Among approximately 110,000 clones listed, approximately 84% were seen once. Concerning this clone: Its antigen is not known.

Looked up from germline, CDR1 is LNHDA and CDR2 is SQIVND (reference sequence). V shed 7 bases, J shed 0 bases, and the junction held 5 bases outside the gene matches. CDR3 length: 14 residues. The sequenced sample consisted of PBMCs. The gene calls are TRBV19 and TRBJ1-2, with 7 bases identical to TRBD1. The sequence came from a man aged 45 to 65 in good health and CMV-seronegative. CDR3 nucleotides: TGTGCCAGTATAGGACAGGCGGCTAACTATGGCTACACCTTC. It translates to CASIGQAANYGYTF.